Below, one T cell receptor (beta chain) is given with its context. The CDR3 totals 20 residues. Trimming removed 1 base at V and 1 base at J, with 23 bases between. Germline V gene sequence: CDR1 KGHSH, CDR2 LQKENI. This entry is derived from a study of shared T cell receptors in the human thymus. Repertoires were generated with immunoSEQ multiplex PCR, while TCRdb's copy carries only in-frame clones and drops some. The repertoire consists of 720,000 or so clones, with approximately 85% occurring once and the leading ten covering roughly 0.01%. The same data also went into a second study, on human thymus T cells.

This rearrangement joins TRBV18 to TRBJ1-3, with unresolved D. The TCR originated in a girl in the first two years of life with a congenital heart defect. The sequenced material came from thymocytes. In nucleotides, the CDR3 is TGTGCCAGCTCACCACATTATGATGATGATGGCAACCCGTCTGGAAACACCATATATTTT. It is translated as CASSPHYDDDGNPSGNTIYF.